This record concerns one TCR beta chain sequence. What it recognizes is unknown. This sample was included in a study of blood T cells in healthy people across ages. General study points: There was a strong correlation between TCR beta diversity and naive T cell percentage.

A second PCR, run for roughly 6 to 11 cycles, used a sample-barcoded 5' primer plus a J-beta primer mix. One entry per CDR3 protein, called by TCRdb with MiXCR from the 5' RACE reads. The sample yields roughly 800,000 distinct CDR3 sequences, more than 25% seen once. V gave up 4 bases and J gave up 0 bases, with 9 bases separating them. This CDR3 is built from 13 residues. Germline-derived CDR1 and CDR2 are SQVTM and ANQGSEA. These records were also assigned to another study, of T cells of mothers and their children. Turning to that study: Among related mother-child pairs, overlap was slightly higher than in unrelated pairs, though not significantly.

The chain recombines TRBV29-1 with TRBJ1-1; no clear D gene. This TCR was sampled from a boy younger than 18 in good health. The sequencing input was blood. The CDR3 sequence: CSVVREMNTEAFF. In DNA form, the CDR3 reads TGCAGCGTTGTTAGGGAAATGAACACTGAAGCTTTCTTT.